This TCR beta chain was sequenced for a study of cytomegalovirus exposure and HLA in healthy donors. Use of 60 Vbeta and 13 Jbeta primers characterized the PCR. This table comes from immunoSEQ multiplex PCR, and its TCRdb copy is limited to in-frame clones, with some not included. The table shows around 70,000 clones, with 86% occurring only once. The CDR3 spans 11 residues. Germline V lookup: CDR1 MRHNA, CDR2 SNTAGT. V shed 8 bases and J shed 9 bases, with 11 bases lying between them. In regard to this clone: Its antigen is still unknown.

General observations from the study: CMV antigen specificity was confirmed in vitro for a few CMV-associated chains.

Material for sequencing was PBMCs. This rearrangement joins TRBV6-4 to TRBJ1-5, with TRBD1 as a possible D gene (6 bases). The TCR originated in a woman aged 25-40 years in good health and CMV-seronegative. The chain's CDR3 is CASQRGRPQHF. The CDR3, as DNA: TGTGCCAGCCAGAGGGGGAGGCCCCAGCATTTT.